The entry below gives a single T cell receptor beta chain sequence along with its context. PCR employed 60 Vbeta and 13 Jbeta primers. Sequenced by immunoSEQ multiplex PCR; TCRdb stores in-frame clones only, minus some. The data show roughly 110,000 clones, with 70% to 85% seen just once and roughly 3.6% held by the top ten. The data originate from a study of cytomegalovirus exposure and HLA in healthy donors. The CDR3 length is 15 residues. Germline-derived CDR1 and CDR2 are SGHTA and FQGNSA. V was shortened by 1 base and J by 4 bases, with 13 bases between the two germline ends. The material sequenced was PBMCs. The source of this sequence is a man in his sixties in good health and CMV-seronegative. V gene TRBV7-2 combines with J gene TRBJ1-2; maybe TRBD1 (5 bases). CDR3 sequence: CASSLEAGRTYGYTF. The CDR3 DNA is TGTGCCAGCAGCTTAGAGGCAGGGAGGACCTATGGCTACACCTTC.